This is a list of T cell receptor beta chains from one sample in a study of blood T cell repertoires in COVID-19. Using immunoSEQ multiplex PCR, the repertoire was profiled, and TCRdb retains in-frame clones only, with some absent. This sample yields roughly 500,000 clones, of which approximately 87% are seen a single time; around 1.9% belongs to the top ten. The sample was PBMCs or T cells enriched from blood (not recorded which). All receptors come from a woman in her forties who had recovered from COVID-19. The CDR3 runs from the conserved cysteine through the conserved F or W. A D gene is named only where the DNA matches it firmly. Some rows have no size entry. The others give once, few or many, or a class for an expanded clone.

d_gene,v_gene,j_gene,abundance,CDR3aa,CDR3nt
TRBD2,TRBV20-1,TRBJ2-1,-,CSASSRESHRNEQFF,TGCAGTGCTAGTTCGCGGGAGTCGCATAGGAATGAGCAGTTCTTC
TRBD1,TRBV14,TRBJ1-4,-,CASSRGQATNEKLFF,TGTGCCAGCAGCCGGGGACAGGCAACTAATGAAAAACTGTTTTTT
-,TRBV28,TRBJ2-7,-,CASSFTPDSSYEQYF,TGTGCCAGCAGTTTCACGCCAGACAGCTCCTACGAGCAGTACTTC
-,TRBV5-5,TRBJ1-1,once,CASTLGGILNTEAFF,TGTGCCAGCACCCTGGGGGGGATCCTGAACACTGAAGCTTTCTTT
-,TRBV18,TRBJ1-1,-,CASSSDIQGGTEAFF,TGTGCCAGCTCATCGGATATACAGGGTGGCACTGAAGCTTTCTTT
TRBD1,TRBV6-2/TRBV6-3,TRBJ1-5,-,CASSFSMADRGGSNQPQHF,TGTGCCAGCAGTTTCTCCATGGCGGACAGGGGAGGAAGCAATCAGCCCCAGCATTTT
TRBD1,TRBV4-1,TRBJ1-5,-,CASSLRTGNQPQHF,TGCGCCAGCAGCCTACGGACAGGGAATCAGCCCCAGCATTTT
TRBD1,TRBV30,TRBJ2-7,-,CAWGDRVFYEQYF,TGTGCCTGGGGGGACAGGGTTTTCTACGAGCAGTACTTC
-,TRBV15,TRBJ2-2,-,CATSRVRTVTGELFF,TGTGCCACCAGCAGAGTACGGACAGTCACCGGGGAGCTGTTTTTT
-,TRBV15,TRBJ2-1,-,CATSSGANEQFF,TGTGCCACCAGCAGCGGTGCCAATGAGCAGTTCTTC
TRBD2,TRBV3-1/TRBV3-2,TRBJ2-1,-,CASSRKLAGVSYNEQFF,TGTGCCAGCAGCCGGAAACTAGCGGGAGTCTCCTACAATGAGCAGTTCTTC
-,TRBV12-3/TRBV12-4,TRBJ1-1,-,CASSPPSYTEAFF,TGTGCCAGCAGTCCTCCTAGTTACACTGAAGCTTTCTTT
TRBD1,TRBV19,TRBJ1-5,-,CASTERTGDHQPQHF,TGTGCCAGTACTGAAAGGACAGGAGACCATCAGCCCCAGCATTTT
TRBD1,TRBV29-1,TRBJ2-5,-,CSVKPGGETQYF,TGCAGCGTAAAGCCAGGGGGAGAGACCCAGTACTTC
TRBD1,TRBV19,TRBJ1-5,few,CASRARQGQPQHF,TGTGCCAGTAGGGCCCGACAGGGCCAGCCCCAGCATTTT
-,TRBV5-6,TRBJ1-5,-,CASSFGQANQPQHF,TGTGCCAGCAGCTTTGGACAAGCCAATCAGCCCCAGCATTTT
-,TRBV11-2,TRBJ1-1,-,CASSPSGPGDSRNTEAFF,TGTGCCAGCAGCCCCTCGGGCCCGGGTGACAGTCGGAACACTGAAGCTTTCTTT
-,TRBV30,TRBJ1-2,-,CAWNEINYGYTF,TGTGCCTGGAACGAGATCAACTATGGCTACACCTTC
-,TRBV4-2,TRBJ2-1,-,CASSQGSLEEDEQFF,TGTGCCAGCAGCCAGGGATCACTAGAGGAGGATGAGCAGTTCTTC
-,TRBV10-3,TRBJ2-1,-,CAISDFYNEQFF,TGTGCCATCAGTGACTTTTACAATGAGCAGTTCTTC
-,TRBV6-6,TRBJ2-7,-,CASSPQGIAEQPDPTTYEQYF,TGTGCCAGCAGCCCCCAGGGTATAGCGGAGCAGCCAGACCCTACCACCTACGAGCAGTACTTC
-,TRBV12-3/TRBV12-4,TRBJ2-7,-,CASSLAEEDEQYF,TGTGCCAGCAGTTTAGCAGAAGAGGACGAGCAGTACTTC
TRBD1,TRBV10-3,TRBJ1-2,-,CAISVRDSQYGYTF,TGTGCCATCAGTGTAAGGGACAGCCAGTATGGCTACACCTTC
TRBD1,TRBV24-1,TRBJ1-2,-,CATSDRQGFNYGYTF,TGTGCCACCAGTGATCGACAGGGATTTAACTATGGCTACACCTTC
-,TRBV5-8,TRBJ1-1,-,CASSLYKTEAFF,TGTGCCAGCAGCCTGTACAAAACTGAAGCTTTCTTT
TRBD1,TRBV29-1,TRBJ2-3,once,CSVDTGASTDTQYF,TGCAGCGTTGATACAGGGGCGAGCACAGATACGCAGTATTTT
-,TRBV5-1,TRBJ1-4,-,CASSLDGGLREKLFF,TGCGCCAGCAGCTTGGACGGCGGCCTGAGGGAAAAACTGTTTTTT
-,TRBV19,TRBJ1-5,-,CASRDSTLYSNQPQHF,TGTGCCAGTAGGGACAGTACCCTTTATAGCAATCAGCCCCAGCATTTT
-,TRBV6-5,TRBJ2-1,once,CASSAPESPGNEQFF,TGTGCCAGCTCCGCCCCGGAGAGTCCCGGCAATGAGCAGTTCTTC
TRBD1,TRBV11-3,TRBJ2-7,-,CASSRTGGFYEQYF,TGTGCCAGCAGCCGGACAGGCGGGTTCTACGAGCAGTACTTC
-,TRBV5-6,TRBJ2-5,-,CASSLAAGDYLGETQYF,TGTGCCAGCAGCTTGGCGGCAGGGGATTATTTAGGGGAGACCCAGTACTTC